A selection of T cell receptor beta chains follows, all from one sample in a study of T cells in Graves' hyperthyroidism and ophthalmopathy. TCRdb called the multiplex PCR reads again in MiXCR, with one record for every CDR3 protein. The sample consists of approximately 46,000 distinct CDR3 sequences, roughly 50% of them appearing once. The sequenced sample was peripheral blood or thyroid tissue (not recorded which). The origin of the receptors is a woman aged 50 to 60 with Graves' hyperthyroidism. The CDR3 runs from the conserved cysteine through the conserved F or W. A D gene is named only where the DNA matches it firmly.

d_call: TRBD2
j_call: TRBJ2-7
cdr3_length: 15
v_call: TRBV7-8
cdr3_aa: CASSFGLAESYEQYF

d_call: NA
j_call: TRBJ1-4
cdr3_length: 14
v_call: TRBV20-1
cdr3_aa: CSSEGHGQNEKLFF

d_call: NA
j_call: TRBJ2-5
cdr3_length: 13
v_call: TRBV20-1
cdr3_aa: CSAAGPGGETQYF

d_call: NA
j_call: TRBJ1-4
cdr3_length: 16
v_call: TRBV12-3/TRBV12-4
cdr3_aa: CASSHYGGGGNEKLFF

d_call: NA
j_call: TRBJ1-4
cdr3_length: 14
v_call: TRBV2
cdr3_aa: CASRNRVGDEKLFF

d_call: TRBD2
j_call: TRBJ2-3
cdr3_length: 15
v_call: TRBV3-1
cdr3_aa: CASSQGTSDTDTQYF

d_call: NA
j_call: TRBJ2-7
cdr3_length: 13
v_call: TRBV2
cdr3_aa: CASKMGGLYEQYF

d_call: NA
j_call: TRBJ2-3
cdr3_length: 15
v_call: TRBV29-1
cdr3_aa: CSVQKDSSSTDTQYF

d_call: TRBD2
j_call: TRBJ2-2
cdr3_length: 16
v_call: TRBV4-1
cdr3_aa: CASRRLAGADTGELFF

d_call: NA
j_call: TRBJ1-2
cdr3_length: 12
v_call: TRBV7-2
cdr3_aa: CASSSRYYGYTF

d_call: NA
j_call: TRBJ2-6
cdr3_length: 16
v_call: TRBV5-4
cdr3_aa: CASSSGRGRGANVLTF

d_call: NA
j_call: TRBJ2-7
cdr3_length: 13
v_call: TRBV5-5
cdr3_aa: CASSNGDSYEQYF

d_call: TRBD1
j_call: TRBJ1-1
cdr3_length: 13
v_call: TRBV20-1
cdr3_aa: CSATDRGGLEAFF

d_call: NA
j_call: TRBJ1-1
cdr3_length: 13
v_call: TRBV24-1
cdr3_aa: CATSEAGGTEAFF

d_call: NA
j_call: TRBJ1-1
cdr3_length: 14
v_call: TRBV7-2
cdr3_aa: CASSFGAMSTEAFF

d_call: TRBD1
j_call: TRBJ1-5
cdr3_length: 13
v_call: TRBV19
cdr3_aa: CASRGQGDQPQHF

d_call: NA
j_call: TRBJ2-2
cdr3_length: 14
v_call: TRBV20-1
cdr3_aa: CSARGLGGDGELFF

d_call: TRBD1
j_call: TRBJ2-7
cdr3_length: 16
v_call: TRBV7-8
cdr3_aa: CASSYGSRTGDYEQYF

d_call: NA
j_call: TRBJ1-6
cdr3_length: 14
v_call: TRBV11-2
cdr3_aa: CASSDGTYNSPLHF

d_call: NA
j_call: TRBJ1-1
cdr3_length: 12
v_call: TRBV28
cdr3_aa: CASRLANTEAFF

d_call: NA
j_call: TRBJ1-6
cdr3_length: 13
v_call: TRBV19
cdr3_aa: CASSTVHNSPLHF

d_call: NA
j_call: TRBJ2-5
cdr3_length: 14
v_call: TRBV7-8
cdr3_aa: CASSPRAARETQYF

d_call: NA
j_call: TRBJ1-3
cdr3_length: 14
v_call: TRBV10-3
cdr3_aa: CAISAQGVGNTIYF

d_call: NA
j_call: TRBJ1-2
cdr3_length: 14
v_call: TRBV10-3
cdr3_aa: CAIRAAGPARGYTF

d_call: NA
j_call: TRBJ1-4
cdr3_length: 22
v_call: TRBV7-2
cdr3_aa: CASSFYICSARSTGGMDEKLFF

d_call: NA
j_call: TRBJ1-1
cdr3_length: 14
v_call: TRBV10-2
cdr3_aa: CASSFSSSRWGAFF

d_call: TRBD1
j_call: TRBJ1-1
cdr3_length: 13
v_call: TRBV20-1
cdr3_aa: CSATQLQGAEAFF

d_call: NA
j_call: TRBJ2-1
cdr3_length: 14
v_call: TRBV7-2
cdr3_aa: CASSPQRETGEQFF

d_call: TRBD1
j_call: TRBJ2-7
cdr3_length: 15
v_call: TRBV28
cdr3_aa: CASSPQGDGYYEQYF

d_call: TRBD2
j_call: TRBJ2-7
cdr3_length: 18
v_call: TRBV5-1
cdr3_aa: CASSLVASGRMGSYEQYF

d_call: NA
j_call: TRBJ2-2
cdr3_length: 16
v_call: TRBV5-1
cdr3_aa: CASSLTGESNTGELFF

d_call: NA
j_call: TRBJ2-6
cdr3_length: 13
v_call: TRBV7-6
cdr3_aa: CASSPPGANVLTF

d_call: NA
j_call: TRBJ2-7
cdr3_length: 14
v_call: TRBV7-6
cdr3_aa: CAGSAPGPQSEQYF

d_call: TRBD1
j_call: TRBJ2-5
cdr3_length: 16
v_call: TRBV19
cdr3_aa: CASSTSTGSLRETQYF

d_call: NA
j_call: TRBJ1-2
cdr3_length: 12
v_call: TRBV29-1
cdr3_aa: CSVLAGDVGYTF

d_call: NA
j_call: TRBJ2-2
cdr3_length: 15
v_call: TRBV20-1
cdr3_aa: CSASRRGPNTGELFF

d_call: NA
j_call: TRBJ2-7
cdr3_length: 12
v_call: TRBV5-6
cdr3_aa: CASSFKGGEQYF

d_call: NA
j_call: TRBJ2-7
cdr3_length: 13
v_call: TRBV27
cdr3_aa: CASSLKGVGEQYF

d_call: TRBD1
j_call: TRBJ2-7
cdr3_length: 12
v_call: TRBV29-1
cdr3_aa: CSVRDSGYEQYF

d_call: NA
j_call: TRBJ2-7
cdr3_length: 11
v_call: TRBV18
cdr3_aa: CASSPGYEQYF

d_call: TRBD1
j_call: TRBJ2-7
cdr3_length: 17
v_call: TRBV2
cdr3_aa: CASSWDRARRGSYEQYF

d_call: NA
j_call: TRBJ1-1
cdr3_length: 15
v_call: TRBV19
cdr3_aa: CASIIPGQPNTEAFF

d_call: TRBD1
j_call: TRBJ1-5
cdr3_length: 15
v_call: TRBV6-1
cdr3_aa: CASSARDSSNQPQHF

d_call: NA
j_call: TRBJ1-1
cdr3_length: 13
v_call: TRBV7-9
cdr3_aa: CASSLFGGTEAFF

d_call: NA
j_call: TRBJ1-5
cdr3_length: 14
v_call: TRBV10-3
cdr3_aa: CAISGGGSDQPQHF